Included here is one T cell receptor (beta chain) sequence, with context. The conserved phenylalanine or tryptophan is not found at the CDR3 terminus, so this likely reflects a read error. These data belong to a study of blood T cell repertoires in COVID-19. Study at large: Sites in the United States, Italy and Spain provided acute and convalescent COVID-19 samples. Sample material is recorded as cDNA or gDNA derived from T cells, B-cell-depleted T cells, or PBMCs.

From germline, CDR1 is SGHVS and CDR2 FNYEAQ. The CDR3 covers 16 residues. The V end lost 1 base, the J end lost 3 bases, and 10 bases lay between the germline ends. The authors' processing: Researchers report that nucleated cell counts were estimated from reference gene primer amplification. Generated by immunoSEQ multiplex PCR, the TCRdb table keeps only in-frame clones and is missing some. V, J and clone size derive from that table, while D and trimming were established from the DNA sequence. The sample shows about 87,000 clones, approximately 82% of them seen only once. The rearrangement links TRBV7-6 to TRBJ1-6; D might be TRBD1 (6 bases). Sequencing was carried out using peripheral blood. This sequence originates from a woman in her seventies with acute or convalescent COVID-19. CDR3 in DNA: TGTGCCAGCAGCTTAGAGCCAGGGGTCTATAATTCACCCCTCCACCTT. Translating it yields CASSLEPGVYNSPLHL.